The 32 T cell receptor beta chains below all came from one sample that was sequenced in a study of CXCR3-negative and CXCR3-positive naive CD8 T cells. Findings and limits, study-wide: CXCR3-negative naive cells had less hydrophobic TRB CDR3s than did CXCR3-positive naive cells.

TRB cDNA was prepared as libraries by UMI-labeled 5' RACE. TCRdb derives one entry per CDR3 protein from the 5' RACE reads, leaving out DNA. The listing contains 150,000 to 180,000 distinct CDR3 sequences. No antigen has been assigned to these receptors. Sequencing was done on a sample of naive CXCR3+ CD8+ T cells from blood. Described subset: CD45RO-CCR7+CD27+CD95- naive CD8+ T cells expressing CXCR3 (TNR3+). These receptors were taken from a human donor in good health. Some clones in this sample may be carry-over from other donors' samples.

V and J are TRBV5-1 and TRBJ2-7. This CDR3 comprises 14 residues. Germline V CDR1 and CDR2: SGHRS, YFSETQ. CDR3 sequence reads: CASSPATSDYEQYF.

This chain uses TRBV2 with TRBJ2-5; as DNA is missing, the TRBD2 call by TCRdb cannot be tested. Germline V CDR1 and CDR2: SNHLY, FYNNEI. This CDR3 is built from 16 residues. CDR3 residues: CASSGLAGALQETQYF.

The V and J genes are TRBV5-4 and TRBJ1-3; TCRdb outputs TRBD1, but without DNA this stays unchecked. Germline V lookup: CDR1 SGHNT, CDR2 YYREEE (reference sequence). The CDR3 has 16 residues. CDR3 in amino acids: CASSPTTTTGGNTIYF.

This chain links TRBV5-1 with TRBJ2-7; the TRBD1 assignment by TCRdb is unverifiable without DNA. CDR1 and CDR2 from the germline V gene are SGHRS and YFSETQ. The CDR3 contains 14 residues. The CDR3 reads CASTSEGQVYEQYF.

The CDR3 sequence is CASSEGEDEQFF. This chain connects TRBV5-4 to TRBJ2-1; the D call of TRBD2 rests on TCRdb alone, since no DNA is present to check it. The CDR3 contains 12 residues. Germline lookup yields CDR1 SGHNT and CDR2 YYREEE (reference sequence).

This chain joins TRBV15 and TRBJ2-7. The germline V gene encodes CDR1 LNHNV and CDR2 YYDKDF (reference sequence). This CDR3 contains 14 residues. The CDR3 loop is CATSRVIVTSEQYF.

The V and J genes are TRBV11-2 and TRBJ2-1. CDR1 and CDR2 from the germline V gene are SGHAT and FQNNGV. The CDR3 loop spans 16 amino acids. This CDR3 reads CASSLERSSSYNEQFF.

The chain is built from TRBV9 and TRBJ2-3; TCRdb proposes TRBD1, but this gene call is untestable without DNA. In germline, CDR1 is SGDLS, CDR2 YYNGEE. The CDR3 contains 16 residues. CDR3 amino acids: CASSTRTGAPTDTQYF.

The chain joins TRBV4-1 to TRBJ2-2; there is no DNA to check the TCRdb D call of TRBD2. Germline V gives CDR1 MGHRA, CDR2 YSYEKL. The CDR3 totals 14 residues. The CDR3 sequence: CASRPGLNTGELFF.

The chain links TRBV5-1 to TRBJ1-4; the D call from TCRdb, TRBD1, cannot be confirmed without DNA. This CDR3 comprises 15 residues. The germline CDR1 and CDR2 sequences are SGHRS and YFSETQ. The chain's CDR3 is CASSGGTDFNEKLFF.

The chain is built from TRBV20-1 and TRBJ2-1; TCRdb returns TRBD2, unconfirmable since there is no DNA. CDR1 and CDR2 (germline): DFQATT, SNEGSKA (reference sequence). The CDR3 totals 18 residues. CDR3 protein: CSAQPRGETSGVYNEQFF.

The chain's CDR3 is CASSLDRVYHYEQYF. The J gene is TRBJ2-7, the V gene TRBV11-2. Germline V gene lookup returns CDR1 SGHAT and CDR2 FQNNGV. This CDR3 has 15 amino acids.

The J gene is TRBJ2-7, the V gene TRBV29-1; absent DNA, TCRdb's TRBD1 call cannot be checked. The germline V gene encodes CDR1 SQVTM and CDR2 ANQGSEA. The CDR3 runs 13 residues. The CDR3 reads CSVEETESYEQYF.

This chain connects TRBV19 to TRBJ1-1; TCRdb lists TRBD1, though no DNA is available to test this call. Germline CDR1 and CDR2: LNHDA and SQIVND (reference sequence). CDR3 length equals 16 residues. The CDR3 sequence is CASEVTGGTMNTEAFF.

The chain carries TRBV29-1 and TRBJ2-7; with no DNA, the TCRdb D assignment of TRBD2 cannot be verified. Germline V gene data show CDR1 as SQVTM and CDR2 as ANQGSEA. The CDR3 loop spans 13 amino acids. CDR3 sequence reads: CSTLAGPTYEQYF.

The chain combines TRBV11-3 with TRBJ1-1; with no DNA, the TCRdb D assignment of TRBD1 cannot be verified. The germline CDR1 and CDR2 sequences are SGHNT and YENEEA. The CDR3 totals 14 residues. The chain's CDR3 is CASSYPDRDTEAFF.

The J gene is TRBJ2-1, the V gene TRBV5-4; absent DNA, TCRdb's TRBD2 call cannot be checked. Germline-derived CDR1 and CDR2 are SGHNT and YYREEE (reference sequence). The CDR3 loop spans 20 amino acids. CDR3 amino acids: CASSLFSASGRLSSYNEQFF.

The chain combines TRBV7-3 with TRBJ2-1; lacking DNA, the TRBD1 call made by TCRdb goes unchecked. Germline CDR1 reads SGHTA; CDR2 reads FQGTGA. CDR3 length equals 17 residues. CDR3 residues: CASSLTLSVQGNNEQFF.

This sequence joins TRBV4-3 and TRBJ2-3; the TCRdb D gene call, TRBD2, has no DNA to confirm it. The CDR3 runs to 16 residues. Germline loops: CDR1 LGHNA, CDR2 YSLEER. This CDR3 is CASSQDSSGGTDTQYF.

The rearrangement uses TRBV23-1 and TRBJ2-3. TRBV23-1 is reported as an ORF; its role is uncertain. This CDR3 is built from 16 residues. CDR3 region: CASSQSWVGFGDTQYF.

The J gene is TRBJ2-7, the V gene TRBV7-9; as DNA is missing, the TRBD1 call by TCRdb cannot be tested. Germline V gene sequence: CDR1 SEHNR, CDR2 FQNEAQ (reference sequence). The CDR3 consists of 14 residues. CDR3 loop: CASSLSGHIYEQYF.

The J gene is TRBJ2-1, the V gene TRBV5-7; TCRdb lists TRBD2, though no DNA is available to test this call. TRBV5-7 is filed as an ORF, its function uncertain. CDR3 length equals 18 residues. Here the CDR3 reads CASSLGLAGSSSYNEQFF.

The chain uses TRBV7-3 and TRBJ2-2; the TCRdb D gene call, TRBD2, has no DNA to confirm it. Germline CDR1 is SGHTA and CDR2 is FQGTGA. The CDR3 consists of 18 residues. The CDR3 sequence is CASSPGLAGGGNTGELFF.

CDR3 amino acids: CASSGRQGAQLPYNEQFF. This chain links TRBV9 with TRBJ2-1; checking the TCRdb D call of TRBD1 is not possible without DNA. The CDR3 covers 18 residues. CDR1 is SGDLS, CDR2 YYNGEE, per germline.

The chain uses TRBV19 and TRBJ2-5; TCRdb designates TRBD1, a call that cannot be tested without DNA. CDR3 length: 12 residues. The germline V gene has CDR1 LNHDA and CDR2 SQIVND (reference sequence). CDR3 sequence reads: CASSTTGYEGYF.

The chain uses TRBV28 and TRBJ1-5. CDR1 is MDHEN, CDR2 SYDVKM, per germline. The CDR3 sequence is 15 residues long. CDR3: CASSFPRSGNQPQHF.

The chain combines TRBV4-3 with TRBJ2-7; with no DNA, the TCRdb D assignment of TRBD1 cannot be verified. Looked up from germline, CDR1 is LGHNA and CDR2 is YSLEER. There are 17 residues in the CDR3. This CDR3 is CASSQDPPWRGYYEQYF.

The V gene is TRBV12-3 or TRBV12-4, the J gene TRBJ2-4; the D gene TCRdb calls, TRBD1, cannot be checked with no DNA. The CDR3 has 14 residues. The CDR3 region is CASSRDLGRNIQYF.

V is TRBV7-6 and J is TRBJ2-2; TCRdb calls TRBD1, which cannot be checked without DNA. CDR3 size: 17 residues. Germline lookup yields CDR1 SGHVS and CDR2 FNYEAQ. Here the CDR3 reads CASSLLVPQGDTGELFF.

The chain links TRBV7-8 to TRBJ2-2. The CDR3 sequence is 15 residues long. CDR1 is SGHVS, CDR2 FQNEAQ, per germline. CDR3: CASSLGTSHTGELFF.

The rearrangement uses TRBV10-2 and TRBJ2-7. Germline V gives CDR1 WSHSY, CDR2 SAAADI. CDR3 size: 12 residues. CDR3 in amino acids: CASTDLDDEQYF.

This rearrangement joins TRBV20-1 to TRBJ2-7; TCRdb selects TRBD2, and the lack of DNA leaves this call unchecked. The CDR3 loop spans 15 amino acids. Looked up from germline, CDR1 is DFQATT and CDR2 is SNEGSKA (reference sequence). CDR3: CSASPLAGTIYEQYF.